Listed here is a single T cell receptor (beta chain). Different DNA sequences within this sample yield the same CDR3. This sample was included in a study of shared clonotypes between healthy human individuals. Using immunoSEQ multiplex PCR, the repertoire was profiled, and TCRdb retains in-frame clones only, with some absent. The sample comprises about 2 million clones, around 95% of which are singletons, and 0.1% to 0.15% rests with the top ten. The CDR3 loop spans 15 amino acids. CDR1 and CDR2 (germline): SGHTA, FQGNSA. Between the trimmed V and J ends, which lost 1 base and 9 bases, there was a span of 13 bases.

This chain connects TRBV7-2 to TRBJ1-6, with a weak D call TRBD1 (6 bases). The receptor comes from a man between 18 and 29 years old in good health. Material for sequencing was naive CD4+ T cells sorted from blood. Specified subset: CD45RA+ positively selected. DNA for the CDR3: TGTGCCAGCAGCTTAGTCGGGGGCTCGGGTTCACCCCTCCACTTT. Protein product: CASSLVGGSGSPLHF.